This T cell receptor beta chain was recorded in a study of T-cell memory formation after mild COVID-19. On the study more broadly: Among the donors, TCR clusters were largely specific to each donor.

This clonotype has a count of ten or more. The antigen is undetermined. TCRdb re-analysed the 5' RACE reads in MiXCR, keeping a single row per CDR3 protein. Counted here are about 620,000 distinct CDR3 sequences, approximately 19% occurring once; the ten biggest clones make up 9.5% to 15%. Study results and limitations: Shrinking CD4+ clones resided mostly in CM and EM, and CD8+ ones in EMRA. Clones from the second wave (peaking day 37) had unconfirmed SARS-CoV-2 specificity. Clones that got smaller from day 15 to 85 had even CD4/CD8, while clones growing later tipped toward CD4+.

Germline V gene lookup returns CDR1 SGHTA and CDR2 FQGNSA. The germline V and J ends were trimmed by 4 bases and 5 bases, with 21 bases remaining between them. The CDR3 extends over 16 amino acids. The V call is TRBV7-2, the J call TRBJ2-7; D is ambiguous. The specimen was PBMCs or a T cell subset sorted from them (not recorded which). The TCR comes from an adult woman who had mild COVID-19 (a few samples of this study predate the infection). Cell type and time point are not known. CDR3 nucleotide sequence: TGTGCCAGCAGCTGGCCGCCAGGCAGCGCCGGCCACGAGCAGTACTTC. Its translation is CASSWPPGSAGHEQYF.